This TCR beta chain was documented in a study of cytomegalovirus exposure and HLA in healthy donors. The PCR contained 60 Vbeta and 13 Jbeta primers. Profiled with immunoSEQ multiplex PCR; TCRdb holds only in-frame clones, not every one. This sample has about 180,000 clones; 60% to 80% occur once, and the top ten carry 5% to 8%. This cohort consisted of healthy bone marrow donors. Points on this clone: As yet, its antigen is unknown.

Study conclusions and caveats: For most TCR sequences rarity was the rule, although some public TCRs occurred in many donors. Association of roughly 18,000 TCR beta sequences with HLA alleles was found at 0.05 false discovery rate in a later analysis. As immune exposure information, only CMV serostatus was available.

CDR3 length equals 17 residues. J was trimmed by 4 bases and V by 3 bases; bases with no gene match: 9. Germline V lookup: CDR1 LNHNV, CDR2 YYDKDF (reference sequence). The source of this sequence is a man aged 40-55 years in good health and CMV-seropositive. The chain has TRBV15 and TRBJ2-1, with TRBD2 matching 10 bases. Sequenced: PBMCs. CDR3 in amino acids: CATSSGKLAGSYNEQFF. Here the CDR3 DNA reads TGTGCCACCAGCAGCGGAAAACTAGCGGGATCTTACAATGAGCAGTTCTTC.